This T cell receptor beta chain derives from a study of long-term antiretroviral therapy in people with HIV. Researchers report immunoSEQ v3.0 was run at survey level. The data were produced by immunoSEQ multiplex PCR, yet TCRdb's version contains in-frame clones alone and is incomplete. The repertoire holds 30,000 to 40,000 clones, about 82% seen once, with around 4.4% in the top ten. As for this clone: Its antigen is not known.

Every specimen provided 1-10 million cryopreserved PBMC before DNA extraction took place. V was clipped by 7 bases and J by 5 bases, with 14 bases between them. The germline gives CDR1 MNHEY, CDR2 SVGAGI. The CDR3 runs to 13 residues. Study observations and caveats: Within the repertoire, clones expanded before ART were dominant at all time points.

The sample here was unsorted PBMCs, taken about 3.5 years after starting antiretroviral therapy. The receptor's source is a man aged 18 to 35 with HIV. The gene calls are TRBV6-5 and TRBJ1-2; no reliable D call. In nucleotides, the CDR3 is TGTGCCAGCACCACCCTAGGTGTATATGGCTACACCTTC. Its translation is CASTTLGVYGYTF.